This T cell receptor (beta chain) was identified during a study of post-analysis software for immune sequencing data. Study details: Included among the disease courses, which were recorded for the cohort, were relapsing-remitting, secondary progressive and progressive-relapsing multiple sclerosis.

Tagging with unique molecular identifiers was a feature of the TCR beta cDNA libraries. TCRdb analysed the PCR reads with MiXCR anew, one entry per CDR3 protein. Of around 260,000 distinct CDR3 sequences listed, 35% to 45% were seen once; the top ten hold around 4.8%. The sequence derives from a girl aged 10 to 17 with multiple sclerosis. The source material was blood.

The CDR3 region is CASSPEGGQGPTYEQYF. CDR3 nucleotides: TGTGCCAGCAGCCCAGAAGGGGGGCAGGGACCAACCTACGAGCAGTACTTC. V usage is TRBV7-2 and J usage is TRBJ2-7; tentatively, D is TRBD1 or TRBD2 (6 bases each). CDR1 is SGHTA, CDR2 FQGNSA, per germline. The germline V and J ends were trimmed by 5 bases and 2 bases, with 22 bases remaining between them. The CDR3 totals 17 residues.